This T cell receptor (beta chain) emerged from a study of blood T cell repertoires in COVID-19. Turning to the study itself: Both acute and convalescent COVID-19 samples were obtained from the United States, Italy and Spain.

Germline V lookup: CDR1 LGHDT, CDR2 YNNKEL (reference sequence). Trimming took 1 base from V and 2 from J; bases not matched to a gene: 3. This CDR3 spans 15 amino acids. In the original processing: Nucleated cell counts were estimated from reference gene primer amplification. Here immunoSEQ multiplex PCR was the method, and the copy in TCRdb shows in-frame clones only, minus some. V, J and clone size are taken as reported in that table, and D and trimming were inferred from the DNA itself. Of hundreds of thousands of clones listed, 86% are singletons. This receptor was obtained from a woman aged 25 to 39 with active or convalescent COVID-19. The rearrangement uses TRBV3-1 (or the pseudogene TRBV3-2) and TRBJ2-7; TRBD2 aligns across 9 bases. The sample was peripheral blood. As DNA, the CDR3 is TGTGCCAGCAGCCAAGGACTAGCGGCCACCTACGAGCAGTACTTC. This translates into CASSQGLAATYEQYF.